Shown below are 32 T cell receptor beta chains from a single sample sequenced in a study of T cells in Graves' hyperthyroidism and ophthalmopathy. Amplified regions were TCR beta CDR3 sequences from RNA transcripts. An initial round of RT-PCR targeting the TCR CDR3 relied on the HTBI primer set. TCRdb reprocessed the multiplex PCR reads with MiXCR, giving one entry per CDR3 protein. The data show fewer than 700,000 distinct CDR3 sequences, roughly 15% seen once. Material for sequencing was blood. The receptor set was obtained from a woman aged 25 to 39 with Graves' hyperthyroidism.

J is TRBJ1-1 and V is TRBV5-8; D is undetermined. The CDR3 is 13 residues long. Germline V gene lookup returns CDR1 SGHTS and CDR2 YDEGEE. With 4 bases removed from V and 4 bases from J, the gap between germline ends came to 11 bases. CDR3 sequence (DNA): TGTGCCAGCAGCAGGAAGGCAGGCACTGAAGCTTTCTTT. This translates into CASSRKAGTEAFF. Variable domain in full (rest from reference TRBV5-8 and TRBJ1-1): EAGVTQSPTHLIKTRGQQATLRCSPISGHTSVYWYQQALGLGLQFLLWYDEGEERNRGNFPPRFSGRQFPNYSSELNVNALELEDSALYLCASSRKAGTEAFFGQGTRLTVV.

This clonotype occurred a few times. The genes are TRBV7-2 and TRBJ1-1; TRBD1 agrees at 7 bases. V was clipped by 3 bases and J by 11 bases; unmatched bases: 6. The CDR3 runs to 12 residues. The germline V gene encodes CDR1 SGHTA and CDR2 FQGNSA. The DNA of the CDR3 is TGTGCCAGCAGCTTGAGCGGGACAGCGGCTTTCTTT. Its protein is CASSLSGTAAFF.

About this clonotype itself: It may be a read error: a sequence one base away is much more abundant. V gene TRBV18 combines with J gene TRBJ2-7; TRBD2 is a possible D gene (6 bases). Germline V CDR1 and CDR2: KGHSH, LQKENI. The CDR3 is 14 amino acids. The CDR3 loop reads CASSPEGTSYGQYF. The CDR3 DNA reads TGTGCCAGCTCACCAGAGGGGACTTCCTACGGGCAGTACTTC.

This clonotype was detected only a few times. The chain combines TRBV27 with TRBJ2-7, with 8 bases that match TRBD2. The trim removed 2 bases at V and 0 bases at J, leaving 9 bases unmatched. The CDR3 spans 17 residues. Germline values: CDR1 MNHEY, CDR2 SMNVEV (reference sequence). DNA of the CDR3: TGTGCCAGCAGTTTACTTGGGACCGGGACTAGCTCCTACGAGCAGTACTTC. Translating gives CASSLLGTGTSSYEQYF.

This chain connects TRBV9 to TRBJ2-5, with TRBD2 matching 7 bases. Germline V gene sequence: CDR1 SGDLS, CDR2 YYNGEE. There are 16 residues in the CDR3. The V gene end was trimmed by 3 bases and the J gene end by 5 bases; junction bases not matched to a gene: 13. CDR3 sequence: CASSAGGGGAKETQYF. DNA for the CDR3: TGTGCCAGCAGCGCGGGAGGTGGAGGGGCCAAGGAGACCCAGTACTTC.

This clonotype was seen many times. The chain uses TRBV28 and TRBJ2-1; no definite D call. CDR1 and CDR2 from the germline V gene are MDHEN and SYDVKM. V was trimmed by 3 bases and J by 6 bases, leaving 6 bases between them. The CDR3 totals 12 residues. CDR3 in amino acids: CASSFPPNEQFF. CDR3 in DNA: TGTGCCAGCAGTTTTCCCCCCAATGAGCAGTTCTTC.

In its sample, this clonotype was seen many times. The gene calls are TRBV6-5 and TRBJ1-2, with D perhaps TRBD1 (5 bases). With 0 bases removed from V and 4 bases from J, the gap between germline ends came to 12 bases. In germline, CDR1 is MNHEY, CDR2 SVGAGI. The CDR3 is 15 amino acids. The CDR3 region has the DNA TGTGCCAGCAGTTACTCACACGGACATACCTATGGCTACACCTTC. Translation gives CASSYSHGHTYGYTF.

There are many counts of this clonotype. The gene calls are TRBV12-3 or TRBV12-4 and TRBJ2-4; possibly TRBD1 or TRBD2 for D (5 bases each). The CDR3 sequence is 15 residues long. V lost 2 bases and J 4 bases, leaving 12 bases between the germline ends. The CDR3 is CASSLLQGAKNIQYF. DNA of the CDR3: TGTGCCAGCAGTTTACTTCAGGGAGCAAAAAACATTCAGTACTTC.

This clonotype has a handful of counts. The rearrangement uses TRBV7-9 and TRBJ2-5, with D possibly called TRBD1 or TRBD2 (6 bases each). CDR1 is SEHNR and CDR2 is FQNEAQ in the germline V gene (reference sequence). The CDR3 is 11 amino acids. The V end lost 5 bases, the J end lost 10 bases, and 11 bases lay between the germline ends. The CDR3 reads CASSPGAGQYF. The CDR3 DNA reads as TGTGCCAGCAGCCCGGGGGCGGGCCAGTACTTC. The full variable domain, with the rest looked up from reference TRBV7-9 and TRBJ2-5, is DTGVSQNPRHKITKRGQNVTFRCDPISEHNRLYWYRQTLGQGPEFLTYFQNEAQLEKSRLLSDRFSAERPKGSFSTLEIQRTEQGDSAMYLCASSPGAGQYFGPGTRLLVL.

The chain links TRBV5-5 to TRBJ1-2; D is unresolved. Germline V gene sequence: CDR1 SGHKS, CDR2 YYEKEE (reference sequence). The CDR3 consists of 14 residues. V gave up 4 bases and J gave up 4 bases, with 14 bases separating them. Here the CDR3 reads CASSVSWTVYGYTF. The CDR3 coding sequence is TGTGCCAGCAGCGTTTCATGGACCGTCTATGGCTACACCTTC.

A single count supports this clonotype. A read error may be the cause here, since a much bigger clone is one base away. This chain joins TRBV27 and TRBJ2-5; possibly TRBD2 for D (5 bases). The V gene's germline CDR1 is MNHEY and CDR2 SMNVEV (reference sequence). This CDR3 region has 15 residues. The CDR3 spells CASTLVQGRQETQYF. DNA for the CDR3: TGTGCCAGCACTTTAGTACAAGGGAGACAAGAGACCCAGTACTTC.

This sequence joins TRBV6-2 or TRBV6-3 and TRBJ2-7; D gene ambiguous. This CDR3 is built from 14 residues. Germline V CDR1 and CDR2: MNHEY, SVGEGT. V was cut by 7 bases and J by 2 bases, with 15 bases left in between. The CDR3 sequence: CASIEELAPYEQYF. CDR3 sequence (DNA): TGTGCCAGCATAGAGGAGTTAGCCCCCTACGAGCAGTACTTC.

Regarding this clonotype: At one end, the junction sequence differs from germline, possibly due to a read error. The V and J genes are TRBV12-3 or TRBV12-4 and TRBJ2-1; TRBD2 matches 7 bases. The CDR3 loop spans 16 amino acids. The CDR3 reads CASRPTSVSSYNERFF. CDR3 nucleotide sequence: TGTGCCAGCAGGCCCACTAGCGTAAGCTCCTACAATGAGCGGTTCTTC.

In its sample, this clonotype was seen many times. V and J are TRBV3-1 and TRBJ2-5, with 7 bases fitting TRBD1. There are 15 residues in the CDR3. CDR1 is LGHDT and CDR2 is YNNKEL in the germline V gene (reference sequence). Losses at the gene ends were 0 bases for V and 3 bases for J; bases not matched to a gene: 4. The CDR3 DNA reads TGTGCCAGCAGCCAAGATAAGGGGGCGGAAGAGACCCAGTACTTC. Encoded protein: CASSQDKGAEETQYF.

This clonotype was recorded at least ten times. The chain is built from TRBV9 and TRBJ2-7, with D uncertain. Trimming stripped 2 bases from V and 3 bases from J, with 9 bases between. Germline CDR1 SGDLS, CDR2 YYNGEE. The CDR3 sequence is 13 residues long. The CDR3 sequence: CASSVGHDYEQYF. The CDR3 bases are TGTGCCAGCAGCGTGGGCCACGACTACGAGCAGTACTTC.

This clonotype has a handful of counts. In DNA form, the CDR3 reads TGTGCCAGTAGTATAGATGGGGCCCGCGGGGGTCTCTCCTACGAGCAGTACTTC. Residues: CASSIDGARGGLSYEQYF. This chain joins TRBV19 and TRBJ2-7; 7 bases are shared with TRBD2. The J segment lost 0 bases and the V segment lost 0 bases, leaving 11 bases of the junction unmatched. The CDR3 length is 18 residues. Per the germline V gene, CDR1 is LNHDA and CDR2 is SQIVND (reference sequence).

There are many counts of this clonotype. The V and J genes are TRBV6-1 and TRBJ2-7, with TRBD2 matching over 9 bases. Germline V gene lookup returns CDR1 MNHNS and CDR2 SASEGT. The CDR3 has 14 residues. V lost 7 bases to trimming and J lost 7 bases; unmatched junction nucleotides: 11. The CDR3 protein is CASIFAGGSEEQYF. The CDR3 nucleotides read TGTGCCAGCATATTCGCGGGAGGGTCGGAAGAGCAGTACTTC.

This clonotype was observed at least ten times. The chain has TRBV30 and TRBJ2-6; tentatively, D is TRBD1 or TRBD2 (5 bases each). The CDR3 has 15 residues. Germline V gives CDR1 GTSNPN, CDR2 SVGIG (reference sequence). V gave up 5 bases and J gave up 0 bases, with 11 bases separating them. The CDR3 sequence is CAWGDGGSGANVLTF. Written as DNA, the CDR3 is TGTGCCTGGGGGGACGGCGGCTCTGGGGCCAACGTCCTGACTTTC. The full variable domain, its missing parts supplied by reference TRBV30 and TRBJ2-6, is SQTIHQWPATLVQPVGSPLSLECTVEGTSNPNLYWYRQAAGRGLQLLFYSVGIGQISSEVPQNLSASRPQDRQFILSSKKLLLSDSGFYLCAWGDGGSGANVLTFGAGSRLTVL.

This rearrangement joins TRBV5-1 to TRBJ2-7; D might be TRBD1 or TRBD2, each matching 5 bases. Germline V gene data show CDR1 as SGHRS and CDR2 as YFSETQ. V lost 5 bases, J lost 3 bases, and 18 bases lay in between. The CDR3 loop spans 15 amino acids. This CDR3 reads CASSMSRGEIYEQYF. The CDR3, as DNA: TGCGCCAGCAGTATGTCAAGGGGAGAGATCTACGAGCAGTACTTC.

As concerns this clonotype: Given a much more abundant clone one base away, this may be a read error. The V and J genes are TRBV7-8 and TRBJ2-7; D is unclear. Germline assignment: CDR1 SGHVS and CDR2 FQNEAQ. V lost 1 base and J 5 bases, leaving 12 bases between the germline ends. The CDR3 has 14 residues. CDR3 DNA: TGTGCCAGCAGCTTAGTTCGGGCAGATAACGAGCAGTACTTC. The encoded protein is CASSLVRADNEQYF.

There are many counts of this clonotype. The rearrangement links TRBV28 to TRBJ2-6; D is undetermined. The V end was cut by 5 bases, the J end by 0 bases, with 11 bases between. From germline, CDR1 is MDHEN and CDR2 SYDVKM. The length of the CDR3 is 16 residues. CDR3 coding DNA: TGTGCCAGCAGTCCCGGGTCCATCTCTGGGGCCAACGTCCTGACTTTC. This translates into CASSPGSISGANVLTF.

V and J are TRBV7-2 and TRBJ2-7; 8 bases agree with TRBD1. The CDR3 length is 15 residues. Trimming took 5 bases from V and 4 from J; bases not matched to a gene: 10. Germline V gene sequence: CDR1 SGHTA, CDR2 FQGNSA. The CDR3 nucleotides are TGTGCCAGCAGCCGTCCCGGGACAGGAATTTACGAGCAGTACTTC. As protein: CASSRPGTGIYEQYF.

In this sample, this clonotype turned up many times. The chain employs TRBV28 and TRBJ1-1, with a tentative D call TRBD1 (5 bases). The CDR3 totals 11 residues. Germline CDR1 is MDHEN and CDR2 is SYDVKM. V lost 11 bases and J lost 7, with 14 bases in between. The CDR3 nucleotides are TGTGCCGGGGGGGGACCGATTGAAGCTTTCTTT. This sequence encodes CAGGGPIEAFF.

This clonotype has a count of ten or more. CDR3 sequence (DNA): TGTGCCAGCAGGGGGGACGAACCGGGAGGCTACACCTTC. Translated, it gives CASRGDEPGGYTF. The genes are TRBV2 and TRBJ1-2; D perhaps matches TRBD1 (5 bases). The CDR3 covers 13 residues. V was pared by 6 bases and J by 8 bases, with 16 bases between. The germline CDR1 and CDR2 sequences are SNHLY and FYNNEI.

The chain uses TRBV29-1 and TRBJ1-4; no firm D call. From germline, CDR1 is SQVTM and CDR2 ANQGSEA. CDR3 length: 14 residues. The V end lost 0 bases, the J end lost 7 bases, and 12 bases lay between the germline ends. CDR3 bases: TGCAGCGTTGAAGATACGACTTCTCCTGAAAAACTGTTTTTT. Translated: CSVEDTTSPEKLFF.

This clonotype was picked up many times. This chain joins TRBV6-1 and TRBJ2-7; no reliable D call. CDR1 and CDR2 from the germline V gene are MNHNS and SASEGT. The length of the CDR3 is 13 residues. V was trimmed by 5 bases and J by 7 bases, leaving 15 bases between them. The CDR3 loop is CASSPAATWEQYF. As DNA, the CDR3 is TGTGCCAGCAGTCCGGCGGCCACCTGGGAGCAGTACTTC.

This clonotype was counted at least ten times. This CDR3 is CSASSQTGDPDTQYF. CDR3 sequence (DNA): TGCAGTGCTAGTTCTCAAACGGGAGATCCAGATACGCAGTATTTT. V gene TRBV20-1 combines with J gene TRBJ2-3; a possible D gene is TRBD2 (6 bases). The CDR3 contains 15 residues. The V end lost 3 bases, the J end lost 4 bases, and 17 bases lay between the germline ends. From germline, CDR1 is DFQATT and CDR2 SNEGSKA (reference sequence).

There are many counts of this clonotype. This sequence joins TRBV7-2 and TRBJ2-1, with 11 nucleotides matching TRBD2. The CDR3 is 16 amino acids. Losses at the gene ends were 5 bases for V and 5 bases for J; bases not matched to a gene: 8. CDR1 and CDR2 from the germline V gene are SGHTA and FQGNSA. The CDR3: CASSPVSGRGDNEQFF. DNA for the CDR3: TGTGCCAGCAGCCCGGTTAGCGGGAGGGGCGACAATGAGCAGTTCTTC.

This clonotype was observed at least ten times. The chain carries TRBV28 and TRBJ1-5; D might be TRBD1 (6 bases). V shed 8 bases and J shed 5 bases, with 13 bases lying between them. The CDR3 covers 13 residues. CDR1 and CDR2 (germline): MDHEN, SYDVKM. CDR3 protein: CASLQGIDQPQHF. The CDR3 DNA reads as TGTGCCAGCCTCCAGGGGATAGATCAGCCCCAGCATTTT. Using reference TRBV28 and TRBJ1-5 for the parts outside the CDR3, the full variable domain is DVKVTQSSRYLVKRTGEKVFLECVQDMDHENMFWYRQDPGLGLRLIYFSYDVKMKEKGDIPEGYSVSREKKERFSLILESASTNQTSMYLCASLQGIDQPQHFGDGTRLSIL.

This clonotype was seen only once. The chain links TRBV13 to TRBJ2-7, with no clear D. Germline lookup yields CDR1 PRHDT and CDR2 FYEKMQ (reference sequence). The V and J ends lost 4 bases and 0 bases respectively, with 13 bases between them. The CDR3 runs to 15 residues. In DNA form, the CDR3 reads TGTGCCAGCAGCTACCGCAAGGCCAGCTCCTACGAGCAGTACTTC. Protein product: CASSYRKASSYEQYF. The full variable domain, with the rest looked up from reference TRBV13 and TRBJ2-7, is AAGVIQSPRHLIKEKRETATLKCYPIPRHDTVYWYQQGPGQDPQFLISFYEKMQSDKGSIPDRFSAQQFSDYHSELNMSSLELGDSALYFCASSYRKASSYEQYFGPGTRLTVT.

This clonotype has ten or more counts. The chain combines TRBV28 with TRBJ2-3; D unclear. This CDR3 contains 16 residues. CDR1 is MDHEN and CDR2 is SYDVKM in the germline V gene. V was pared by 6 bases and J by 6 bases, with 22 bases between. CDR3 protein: CASSPYIGLSGDTQYF. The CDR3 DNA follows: TGTGCCAGCAGCCCTTACATCGGCCTATCAGGCGATACGCAGTATTTT.

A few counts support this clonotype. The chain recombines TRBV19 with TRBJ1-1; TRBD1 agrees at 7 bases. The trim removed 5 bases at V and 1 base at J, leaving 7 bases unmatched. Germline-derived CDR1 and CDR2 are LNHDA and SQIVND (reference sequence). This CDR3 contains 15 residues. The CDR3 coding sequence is TGTGCCAGTAGTTTCTGGGACAGAGGGAACACTGAAGCTTTCTTT. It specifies CASSFWDRGNTEAFF.